This T cell receptor beta chain was sequenced for a study of T cell responses to AZD1222 COVID-19 vaccine. Overall study findings and caveats: Samples come after the peak T cell response, not at day 14. Targeting of unmutated variant regions was reportedly seen in nearly half of spike-specific TCRs. Only six people who got AZD1222 tested seropositive at baseline.

About this clone itself: Its antigen remains unidentified.

From germline, CDR1 is ENHRY and CDR2 SYGVKD. There are 14 residues in the CDR3. Trimming took off 3 bases at V and 3 bases at J, with 12 bases between the two ends. Produced via immunoSEQ multiplex PCR; TCRdb's table is partial and in-frame only. The table lists 170,000 or so clones, roughly 93% of them singletons. The chain joins TRBV10-3 to TRBJ2-7, with D possibly TRBD1 on 6 matching bases. This clonotype originated in an adult who received the MenACWY meningococcal vaccine as a control. The specimen comprised peripheral blood, sampled 28 days after the second dose of the MenACWY control vaccine. DNA for the CDR3: TGTGCCATCAGTGAACAGACAGGCGGCTACGAGCAGTACTTC. It codes for CAISEQTGGYEQYF.